What follows are 11 T cell receptor beta chains derived from one specimen sequenced in a study of T cell responses to AZD1222 COVID-19 vaccine. Assay: immunoSEQ multiplex PCR; the TCRdb copy retains only in-frame clones and omits some. This sample yields approximately 120,000 clones, of which 92% are seen a single time; 1.1% belongs to the top ten. Sequenced material: peripheral blood, taken on day 0 of AZD1222 vaccination. The source is an adult in good health.

The chain combines TRBV5-6 with TRBJ2-7; no reliable D call. Germline V gives CDR1 SGHDT, CDR2 YYEEEE. V lost 0 bases, J lost 6 bases, and 7 bases lay in between. This CDR3 has 12 amino acids. The DNA of the CDR3 is TGTGCCAGCAGCTTGGGAGGTGGCGAGCAGTACTTC. It yields the protein CASSLGGGEQYF.

V usage is TRBV5-5 and J usage is TRBJ2-7; TRBD1 matches at 8 bases. The CDR3 contains 14 residues. Germline loops: CDR1 SGHKS, CDR2 YYEKEE (reference sequence). V gave up 3 bases and J gave up 3 bases; unmatched junction bases: 5. CDR3 bases: TGTGCCAGCAGCTCGACAACAGGGGGCTACGAGCAGTACTTC. Its protein product is CASSSTTGGYEQYF.

This chain links TRBV7-9 with TRBJ2-7; possible D gene TRBD2, 5 bases. Germline loops: CDR1 SEHNR, CDR2 FQNEAQ (reference sequence). The length of the CDR3 is 13 residues. V was shortened by 1 base and J by 6 bases, with 10 bases between the two germline ends. The CDR3 DNA follows: TGTGCCAGCAGCTTAGTGGGAGAGGGCGAGCAGTACTTC. Translating gives CASSLVGEGEQYF.

This clone was found once. CDR3: CASSPTLIAKNIQYF. The CDR3 nucleotides read TGTGCCAGCAGCCCTACCCTTATAGCCAAAAACATTCAGTACTTC. V is TRBV28 and J is TRBJ2-4; D unresolved. Germline loops: CDR1 MDHEN, CDR2 SYDVKM. CDR3 length equals 15 residues. Trimming took off 6 bases at V and 0 bases at J, with 12 bases between the two ends.

The genes are TRBV18 and TRBJ2-7, with D possibly TRBD2 on 6 matching bases. V dropped 4 bases and J dropped 3 bases, with 19 bases sitting between them. Germline V gene sequence: CDR1 KGHSH, CDR2 LQKENI. The CDR3 length is 16 residues. The CDR3 reads CASSQGGSGPFYEQYF. CDR3 coding DNA: TGTGCCAGCTCACAGGGTGGTAGCGGACCCTTCTACGAGCAGTACTTC.

The V gene is TRBV24-1, the J gene TRBJ2-2, with a tentative D call TRBD2 (6 bases). Per germline, CDR1 KGHDR and CDR2 SFDVKD. V was clipped by 8 bases and J by 5 bases, with 11 bases between them. The CDR3 sequence is 13 residues long. The chain's CDR3 is CATTGVGTGELFF. In nucleotides, the CDR3 is TGTGCCACCACGGGGGTTGGTACCGGGGAGCTGTTTTTT.

The chain employs TRBV5-8 and TRBJ2-3; 11 bases align to TRBD2. CDR1 is SGHTS and CDR2 is YDEGEE in the germline V gene. The CDR3 extends over 16 amino acids. After removal of 4 bases from V and 2 bases from J, the junction contained 6 bases not matched to a gene. CDR3 sequence (DNA): TGTGCCAGCAGCGCCGGGACTAGCGGTAACACAGATACGCAGTATTTT. Translated: CASSAGTSGNTDTQYF.

In nucleotides, the CDR3 is TGTGCCAGCAGGCATCAGGGATTGGTCTACGAGCAGTACTTC. It translates to CASRHQGLVYEQYF. The chain combines TRBV6-5 with TRBJ2-7, with D maybe TRBD1 (5 bases). CDR3 size: 14 residues. CDR1 and CDR2 from the germline V gene are MNHEY and SVGAGI. The germline V and J ends were trimmed by 6 bases and 3 bases, with 15 bases remaining between them.

This sequence joins TRBV7-9 and TRBJ2-3; 7 bases match TRBD2. Per germline, CDR1 SEHNR and CDR2 FQNEAQ (reference sequence). This CDR3 spans 13 amino acids. With 3 bases clipped from V and 7 bases from J, the junction kept 4 bases outside the gene matches. CDR3 region: CASSFNGRYTQYF. DNA for the CDR3: TGTGCCAGCAGCTTTAACGGGAGGTATACGCAGTATTTT.

This chain connects TRBV5-6 to TRBJ2-7, with 11 nucleotides matching TRBD2. The CDR3 length is 14 residues. Trimming took 4 bases from V and 5 from J; bases not matched to a gene: 5. The germline V gene has CDR1 SGHDT and CDR2 YYEEEE. CDR3 protein: CASSRLAGGHEQYF. The CDR3 DNA sequence: TGTGCCAGCAGCCGGCTAGCGGGAGGTCACGAGCAGTACTTC.

This chain's CDR3 is CASSRDNSYEQYF. The CDR3 DNA reads as TGTGCCAGCAGTAGAGACAATTCCTACGAGCAGTACTTC. The chain links TRBV27 to TRBJ2-7, with D unresolved. This CDR3 region has 13 residues. Germline CDR1 is MNHEY and CDR2 is SMNVEV (reference sequence). V lost 5 bases and J 1 base, leaving 9 bases between the germline ends.